This T cell receptor (beta chain) was found in a study of blood T cells in healthy people across ages. Study context: About one barcoded beta molecule per two T cells was captured by template switching.

This clonotype occurred a few times. The antigen is unknown. Notes on the study in general: More naive CD4+ cells and higher diversity were found in long-lived than in aged donors.

A sample-barcoded 5' primer and a J-beta primer mix were used in a second PCR of about 6 to 11 cycles. Each single sample gave us at least 3 million CDR3-containing paired-end reads. TCRdb re-called the 5' RACE reads through MiXCR, storing one row per CDR3 protein. The profile shows under 2 million distinct CDR3 sequences, about 32% of them singletons. V shed 3 bases and J 2 bases; nucleotides not matched to a gene: 1. CDR3 size: 17 residues. Germline CDR1 and CDR2: SEHNR and FQNEAQ (reference sequence). The clonotype comes from a woman aged 25 to 39 in good health. Sample: blood. This chain uses TRBV7-9 with TRBJ2-6; 13 bases are shared with TRBD2. CDR3 loop: CASSFGLAGAGANVLTF. CDR3 nucleotides: TGTGCCAGCAGCTTCGGACTAGCGGGGGCTGGGGCCAACGTCCTGACTTTC.